Listed below are T cell receptor beta chains from one sample, sequenced in a study of blood T cell repertoires in COVID-19. Clones were read by immunoSEQ multiplex PCR, and TCRdb kept only the in-frame ones, dropping some. Of fewer than 500,000 clones listed, about 85% are singletons. The sequencing input was PBMCs or T cells enriched from blood (not recorded which). Receptors were obtained from a woman younger than 35 with acute COVID-19. CDR3s include the opening cysteine and the closing phenylalanine or tryptophan. A D gene is named only where the DNA matches it firmly. A clone size is listed for some rows: how often the clone was seen (once, few, many), or a class if it is expanded.

size	D	J	V	DNA	CDR3
few	TRBD1	TRBJ1-2	TRBV29-1	TGCAGCGTTGAGGACAGGGGGGGAGGCTACACCTTC	CSVEDRGGGYTF
.	.	TRBJ1-6	TRBV27	TGTGCCAGCAGTCCGACAGCTCTCTATAATTCACCCCTCCACTTT	CASSPTALYNSPLHF
.	TRBD1	TRBJ1-5	TRBV2	TGTGCCAGCAGTACTACAGGGGGCCACAATCAGCCCCAGCATTTT	CASSTTGGHNQPQHF
.	TRBD1	TRBJ1-2	TRBV19	TGTGCCAGTAGTAATGACAGGGAGGCTTACTATGGCTACACCTTC	CASSNDREAYYGYTF
.	TRBD2	TRBJ2-7	TRBV6-5	TGTGCCAGCAGTTACGGTCTAGCGGGAGCCTACGAGCAGTACTTC	CASSYGLAGAYEQYF
.	.	TRBJ1-2	TRBV27	TGTGCCAGCAGCGTAGGGAGCGTCTATGGCTACACCTTC	CASSVGSVYGYTF
.	TRBD2	TRBJ2-7	TRBV6-5	TGTGCCAGCACCATAGGGACTAGCGGATCCTACGAGCAGTACTTC	CASTIGTSGSYEQYF
.	.	TRBJ1-2	TRBV5-6	TGTGCCAGCAGCTCTACCTGGTCGCGCGGCTACACCTTC	CASSSTWSRGYTF
.	.	TRBJ1-3	TRBV6-5	TGTGCCAGCAGTTACTCGCAGGGGCAGTTTGGAAACACCATATATTTT	CASSYSQGQFGNTIYF
.	TRBD2	TRBJ2-1	TRBV3-1/TRBV3-2	TGTGCCAGCAGAGCCGGGACTAGCGTAAATGAGCAGTTCTTC	CASRAGTSVNEQFF
.	TRBD2	TRBJ2-1	TRBV13	TGTGCCAGCAGCTTAAGATACGAGCGGGGGGCCTACAATGAGCAGTTCTTC	CASSLRYERGAYNEQFF
.	.	TRBJ2-7	TRBV12-3/TRBV12-4	TGTGCCAGCACCAAAGGAGGGACCTACGAGCAGTACTTC	CASTKGGTYEQYF
.	.	TRBJ1-2	TRBV6-5	TGTGCCAGCAGTTACTCGCACTCTAACTATGGCTACACCTTC	CASSYSHSNYGYTF